The 3 T cell receptor beta chains below were found in one sample sequenced in a study of T cell responses to AZD1222 COVID-19 vaccine (dated by TCRdb to the early 2020s). Explained via the paper, the time point label denotes: baseline before first vaccination. Preparation of the library involved the immunoSEQ multiplex PCR assay. The clones in this table, taken by TCRdb from immuneACCESS, are in-frame only. Not every clone is retained; where verified, under half of the shortfall comes from an unresolved V gene, and the cause of the rest is unknown. This sample holds 150,000 to 200,000 clones; 85% to 95% were observed only once. 1% to 1.5% of the sample lies in the top ten. This material consisted of peripheral blood, taken on day 0 of AZD1222 vaccination. The origin of the receptors is an adult in good health.

The V call is TRBV9, the J call TRBJ2-2, with D perhaps given as TRBD1 or TRBD2 (5 bases each). The V gene's germline CDR1 is SGDLS and CDR2 YYNGEE. This CDR3 is built from 16 residues. V lost 0 bases and J lost 5, with 14 bases in between. The CDR3 loop reads CASSVERGENTGELFF. The DNA of the CDR3 is TGTGCCAGCAGCGTAGAGAGAGGGGAGAATACCGGGGAGCTGTTTTTT.

The chain employs TRBV7-2 and TRBJ2-7, with TRBD2 matching over 12 bases. The ends lost 1 base at V and 2 bases at J; junction bases unmatched: 3. The CDR3 has 16 residues. Germline loops: CDR1 SGHTA, CDR2 FQGNSA. The CDR3 DNA reads TGTGCCAGCAGCTTAGGGACTAGCGGGGTTGCCTACGAGCAGTACTTC. It encodes CASSLGTSGVAYEQYF.

The chain couples TRBV9 to TRBJ1-2; 7 nucleotides align to TRBD1. This CDR3 contains 14 residues. Germline CDR1 is SGDLS and CDR2 is YYNGEE. Germline trimming cut 2 bases from V and 4 bases from J; bases unmatched to any gene: 5. CDR3 sequence reads: CASSVTGSTYGYTF. The CDR3 DNA is TGTGCCAGCAGCGTGACAGGGTCAACCTATGGCTACACCTTC. The variable domain in full, completed from reference TRBV9 and TRBJ1-2, reads DSGVTQTPKHLITATGQRVTLRCSPRSGDLSVYWYQQSLDQGLQFLIQYYNGEERAKGNILERFSAQQFPDLHSELNLSSLELGDSALYFCASSVTGSTYGYTFGSGTRLTVV.